The 22 T cell receptor beta chains below were found in one sample sequenced in a study of T cell repertoires and HLA-DP antigens. After roughly two weeks' expansion, CD4+ cells were restimulated about 23 h with HeLa expressing allogeneic DPB1. HeLa stimulator cells carried retrovirally transduced HLA-DPA1/DPB1, HLA-DM, invariant chain and CD80. Data came from immunoSEQ multiplex PCR; TCRdb stores just in-frame clones and leaves some out. The table has 3,000 to 4,000 clones, 76% seen once. The sequencing input was CD137- CD4+ T cells from cultured PBMCs. The source of these receptors is a woman between 18 and 29 years old in good health and CMV-seronegative.

This chain's CDR3 is CSVAGTPYDEKLFF. The CDR3 region has the DNA TGCAGCGTCGCCGGGACCCCTTACGATGAAAAACTGTTTTTT. This rearrangement joins TRBV29-1 to TRBJ1-4; D is perhaps TRBD1 (5 bases). Germline CDR1 and CDR2: SQVTM and ANQGSEA. The CDR3 length is 14 residues. Between the trimmed V and J ends, which lost 6 bases and 6 bases, there was a span of 17 bases.

This chain connects TRBV25-1 to TRBJ1-6, with D tentatively TRBD1 (5 bases). Germline lookup yields CDR1 MGHDK and CDR2 SYGVNS. The CDR3 covers 14 residues. Trimming removed 8 bases from V and 8 bases from J, with 16 bases in between. The CDR3 here is CASRRGNLDSPLHF. The CDR3 DNA follows: TGTGCCAGCCGGCGGGGGAATCTGGATTCACCCCTCCACTTT.

The V and J genes are TRBV7-9 and TRBJ2-1, with a weak D call TRBD1 (5 bases). The CDR3 runs 15 residues. The ends were cut back, 5 bases at V and 2 bases at J, with 13 bases in the middle. Germline V CDR1 and CDR2: SEHNR, FQNEAQ (reference sequence). The CDR3, as DNA: TGTGCCAGCAGCCCCCCAACAGGCCCCTACAATGAGCAGTTCTTC. Protein sequence: CASSPPTGPYNEQFF.

The genes are TRBV19 and TRBJ1-2; possibly TRBD1 for D (6 bases). Deletions cut 5 bases from V and 4 bases from J, with 14 bases between. There are 14 residues in the CDR3. Germline lookup yields CDR1 LNHDA and CDR2 SQIVND (reference sequence). The CDR3 nucleotides read TGTGCCAGTAGTCCCCGACAGGTCACCTATGGCTACACCTTC. As protein: CASSPRQVTYGYTF.

V and J are TRBV28 and TRBJ1-3, with D uncertain. Trimming left V 6 bases short and J 4 bases short, with 13 bases between. Germline V gene lookup returns CDR1 MDHEN and CDR2 SYDVKM. The CDR3 sequence is 14 residues long. The CDR3 is CASSTVGEGNTIYF. The CDR3 bases are TGTGCCAGCAGCACGGTCGGGGAGGGAAACACCATATATTTT.

The rearrangement joins TRBV28 to TRBJ1-4; tentative D call: TRBD1 (6 bases). With 3 bases removed from V and 13 bases from J, the gap between germline ends came to 12 bases. The CDR3 runs 12 residues. Germline-derived CDR1 and CDR2 are MDHEN and SYDVKM. In nucleotides, the CDR3 is TGTGCCAGCAGTTTCAACAGGGATAGACTGTTTTTT. Its translation: CASSFNRDRLFF.

This chain joins TRBV15 and TRBJ1-4, with TRBD1 identical over 10 bases. The CDR3 totals 16 residues. Germline V gene sequence: CDR1 LNHNV, CDR2 YYDKDF (reference sequence). With 4 bases clipped from V and 4 bases from J, the junction kept 6 bases outside the gene matches. This CDR3 reads CATSKGDRGYNEKLFF. The CDR3 DNA sequence: TGTGCCACCAGCAAGGGGGACAGGGGATATAATGAAAAACTGTTTTTT.

The chain uses TRBV5-6 and TRBJ2-1; D is perhaps TRBD2 (6 bases). Germline loops: CDR1 SGHDT, CDR2 YYEEEE. This CDR3 spans 16 amino acids. Trimming shortened V by 3 bases and J by 4 bases, and 17 bases separated the two germline ends. As DNA, the CDR3 is TGTGCCAGCAGCTGGGCCCGGAGCGGGCGATACAATGAGCAGTTCTTC. This gives the protein CASSWARSGRYNEQFF.

J is TRBJ2-5 and V is TRBV5-1; possibly TRBD2 for D (6 bases). This CDR3 is built from 15 residues. The V and J ends lost 4 bases and 1 base respectively, with 14 bases between them. Germline V gene data show CDR1 as SGHRS and CDR2 as YFSETQ. CDR3 DNA: TGCGCCAGCAGCCTTAATCCCGGGGGCCAAGAGACCCAGTACTTC. It translates to CASSLNPGGQETQYF.

The V call is TRBV9, the J call TRBJ2-2; 12 positions agree with TRBD2. The junction had 10 bases not matched to a gene; V was cut back by 3 bases and J by 4 bases. This CDR3 spans 18 amino acids. CDR1 SGDLS and CDR2 YYNGEE come from the germline V gene. Here the CDR3 reads CASSATSGGPTFTGELFF. The CDR3 DNA sequence: TGTGCCAGCAGCGCTACTAGCGGGGGGCCCACATTCACCGGGGAGCTGTTTTTT.

This chain links TRBV7-2 with TRBJ1-2; no reliable D call. The CDR3 is 14 residues long. V dropped 8 bases and J dropped 8 bases, with 21 bases sitting between them. Germline assignment: CDR1 SGHTA and CDR2 FQGNSA. CDR3 residues: CASLGPGTKSGYTF. The CDR3 DNA follows: TGTGCCAGCCTTGGGCCCGGAACTAAATCGGGCTACACCTTC.

This clone has just one count. V and J are TRBV29-1 and TRBJ2-2; D gene uncertain. Germline V gene sequence: CDR1 SQVTM, CDR2 ANQGSEA. The CDR3 is 14 residues long. The germline V and J ends were trimmed by 2 bases and 5 bases, with 12 bases remaining between them. For the CDR3, the DNA is TGCAGCGTTGAAAGCGAGAAGCAGACCGGGGAGCTGTTTTTT. This sequence encodes CSVESEKQTGELFF.

This chain connects TRBV18 to TRBJ1-6; 9 bases match TRBD1. CDR3 length: 15 residues. From germline, CDR1 is KGHSH and CDR2 LQKENI. Unmatched junction bases numbered 4, after V lost 2 bases and J lost 8 bases. The CDR3 DNA is TGTGCCAGCTCACCAACAGGGGGCTGGGATTCACCCCTCCACTTT. This translates into CASSPTGGWDSPLHF. The full variable domain, in which reference TRBV18 and TRBJ1-6 provide the parts outside the CDR3, is NAGVMQNPRHLVRRRGQEARLRCSPMKGHSHVYWYRQLPEEGLKFMVYLQKENIIDESGMPKERFSAEFPKEGPSILRIQQVVRGDSAAYFCASSPTGGWDSPLHFGNGTRLTVT.

This clone was recorded once. The rearrangement links TRBV6-6 to TRBJ2-5, with a tentative D call TRBD1 (6 bases). Trimming cost V 5 bases and J 2 bases, with 12 bases left between them. The length of the CDR3 is 14 residues. CDR1 and CDR2 from the germline V gene are MNHNY and SVGAGI (reference sequence). The CDR3 reads CASSPADSQETQYF. CDR3 nucleotide sequence: TGTGCCAGCAGTCCCGCGGACAGTCAAGAGACCCAGTACTTC.

The V call is TRBV28, the J call TRBJ2-5, with TRBD1 matching over 10 bases. CDR3 size: 16 residues. The junction had 12 bases not matched to a gene; V was cut back by 6 bases and J by 5 bases. CDR1 and CDR2 (germline): MDHEN, SYDVKM. The CDR3 sequence: CASSDRDRGFWETQYF. CDR3 nucleotide sequence: TGTGCCAGCAGCGACCGGGACAGGGGTTTTTGGGAGACCCAGTACTTC.

The J gene is TRBJ1-1, the V gene TRBV5-1; D might be TRBD1 (6 bases). Trimming pared 5 bases from V and 11 bases from J, leaving 16 bases between. CDR1 is SGHRS, CDR2 YFSETQ, per germline. This CDR3 spans 12 amino acids. The CDR3 spells CASREGGSAAFF. CDR3 nucleotide sequence: TGCGCCAGCAGAGAAGGGGGTTCAGCGGCTTTCTTT. Looking up the rest from reference TRBV5-1 and TRBJ1-1 gives the full variable domain: KAGVTQTPRYLIKTRGQQVTLSCSPISGHRSVSWYQQTPGQGLQFLFEYFSETQRNKGNFPGRFSGRQFSNSRSEMNVSTLELGDSALYLCASREGGSAAFFGQGTRLTVV.

J is TRBJ2-5 and V is TRBV5-8, with a weak D call TRBD2 (7 bases). V dropped 4 bases and J dropped 7 bases, with 23 bases sitting between them. This CDR3 spans 16 amino acids. Germline assignment: CDR1 SGHTS and CDR2 YDEGEE. The CDR3 region is CASSPHETEGGGTQYF. In DNA form, the CDR3 reads TGTGCCAGCAGCCCTCACGAAACAGAAGGGGGGGGGACCCAGTACTTC.

V and J are TRBV28 and TRBJ1-2, with D unresolved. Trimming stripped 4 bases from V and 4 bases from J, with 13 bases between. The germline V gene has CDR1 MDHEN and CDR2 SYDVKM. The CDR3 consists of 14 residues. CDR3 residues: CASSSAGKGYGYTF. For the CDR3, the DNA is TGTGCCAGCAGTTCCGCGGGCAAAGGCTATGGCTACACCTTC.

The V and J genes are TRBV9 and TRBJ1-2, with unresolved D. Looked up from germline, CDR1 is SGDLS and CDR2 is YYNGEE. The CDR3 loop spans 12 amino acids. V was trimmed by 2 bases and J by 7 bases, leaving 9 bases between them. As DNA, the CDR3 is TGTGCCAGCAGCGTTGTCTGGGGTGGCTACACCTTC. As protein: CASSVVWGGYTF.

The chain carries TRBV5-1 and TRBJ2-1, with D maybe TRBD2 (6 bases). V gave up 3 bases and J gave up 5 bases, with 18 bases separating them. Germline V gives CDR1 SGHRS, CDR2 YFSETQ. The CDR3 is 16 residues long. The CDR3 region is CASSSAGRGLNNEQFF. The CDR3 DNA follows: TGCGCCAGCAGCTCCGCGGGAAGGGGACTCAACAATGAGCAGTTCTTC. The complete variable domain, with remaining parts taken from reference TRBV5-1 and TRBJ2-1, reads KAGVTQTPRYLIKTRGQQVTLSCSPISGHRSVSWYQQTPGQGLQFLFEYFSETQRNKGNFPGRFSGRQFSNSRSEMNVSTLELGDSALYLCASSSAGRGLNNEQFFGPGTRLTVL.

This chain connects TRBV18 to TRBJ1-1; possibly TRBD1 for D (6 bases). The germline V gene encodes CDR1 KGHSH and CDR2 LQKENI. The CDR3 has 15 residues. The V end was cut by 2 bases, the J end by 4 bases, with 14 bases between. CDR3 protein: CASSPYRERSTEAFF. The CDR3 DNA follows: TGTGCCAGCTCACCATACAGGGAAAGGAGCACTGAAGCTTTCTTT.

About this clone: Its ends do not fully match the called genes, so a read error is possible. The CDR3 is CASSPWALNF. CDR3 nucleotides: TGTGCCAGCAGCCCCTGGGCTCTTAACTTC. This chain uses TRBV7-8 with TRBJ2-5; no reliable D call. Germline assignment: CDR1 SGHVS and CDR2 FQNEAQ. This CDR3 has 10 residues.